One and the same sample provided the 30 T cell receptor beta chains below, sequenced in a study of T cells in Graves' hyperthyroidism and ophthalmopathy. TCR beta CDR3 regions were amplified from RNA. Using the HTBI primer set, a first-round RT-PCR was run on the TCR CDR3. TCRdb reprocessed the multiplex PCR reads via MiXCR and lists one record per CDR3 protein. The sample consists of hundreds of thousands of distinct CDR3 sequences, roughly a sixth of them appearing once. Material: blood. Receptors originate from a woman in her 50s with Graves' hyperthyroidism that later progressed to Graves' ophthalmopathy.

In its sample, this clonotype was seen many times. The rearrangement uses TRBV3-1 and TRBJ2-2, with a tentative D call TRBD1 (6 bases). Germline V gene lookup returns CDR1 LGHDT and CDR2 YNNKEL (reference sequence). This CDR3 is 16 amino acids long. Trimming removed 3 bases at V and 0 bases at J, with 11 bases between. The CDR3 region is CASSHYRVSNTGELFF. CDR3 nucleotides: TGTGCCAGCAGCCACTACAGGGTATCGAACACCGGGGAGCTGTTTTTT.

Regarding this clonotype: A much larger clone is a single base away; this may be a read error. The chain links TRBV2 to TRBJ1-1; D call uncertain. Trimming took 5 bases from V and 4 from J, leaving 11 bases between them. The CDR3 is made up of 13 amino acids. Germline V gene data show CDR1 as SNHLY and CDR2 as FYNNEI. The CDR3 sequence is CASSIARSTEAFF. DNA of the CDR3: TGTGCCAGCAGTATAGCCAGGAGCACTGAAGCTTTCTTT.

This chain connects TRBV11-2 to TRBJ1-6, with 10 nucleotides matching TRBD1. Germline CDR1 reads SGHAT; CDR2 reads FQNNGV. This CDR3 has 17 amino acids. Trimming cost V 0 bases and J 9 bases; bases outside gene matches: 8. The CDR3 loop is CASSLDDLTGGISPLHF. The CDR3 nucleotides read TGTGCCAGCAGCTTAGATGACCTGACAGGGGGCATTTCACCCCTCCACTTT.

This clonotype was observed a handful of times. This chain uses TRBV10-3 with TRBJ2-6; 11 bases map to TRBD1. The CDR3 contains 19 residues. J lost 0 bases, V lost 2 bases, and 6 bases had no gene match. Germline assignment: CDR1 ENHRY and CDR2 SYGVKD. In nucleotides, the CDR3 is TGTGCCATCAGTGAGGGGACAGGGGGTGTATTCTCTGGGGCCAACGTCCTGACTTTC. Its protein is CAISEGTGGVFSGANVLTF.

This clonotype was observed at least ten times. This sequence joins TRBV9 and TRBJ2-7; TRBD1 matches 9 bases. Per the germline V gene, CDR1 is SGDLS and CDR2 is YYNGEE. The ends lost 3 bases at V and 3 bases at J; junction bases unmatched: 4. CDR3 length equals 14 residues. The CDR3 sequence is CASSEKTGGYEQYF. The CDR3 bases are TGTGCCAGCAGCGAAAAGACAGGGGGCTACGAGCAGTACTTC.

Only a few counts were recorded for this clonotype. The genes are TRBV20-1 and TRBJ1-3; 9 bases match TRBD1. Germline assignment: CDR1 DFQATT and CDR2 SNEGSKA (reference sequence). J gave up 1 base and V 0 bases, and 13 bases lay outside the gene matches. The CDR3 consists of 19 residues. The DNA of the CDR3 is TGCAGTGCTAGAGATGGGGGGGGTACCGACAGGGGGTCTGGAAACACCATATATTTT. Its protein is CSARDGGGTDRGSGNTIYF.

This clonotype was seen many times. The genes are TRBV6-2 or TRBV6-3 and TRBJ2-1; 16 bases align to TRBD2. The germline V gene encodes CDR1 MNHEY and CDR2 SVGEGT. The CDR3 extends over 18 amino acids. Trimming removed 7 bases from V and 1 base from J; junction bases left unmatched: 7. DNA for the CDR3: TGTGCCAGCAACCCGGGACTAGCGGGGGGGCGTTCCTACAATGAGCAGTTCTTC. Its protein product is CASNPGLAGGRSYNEQFF.

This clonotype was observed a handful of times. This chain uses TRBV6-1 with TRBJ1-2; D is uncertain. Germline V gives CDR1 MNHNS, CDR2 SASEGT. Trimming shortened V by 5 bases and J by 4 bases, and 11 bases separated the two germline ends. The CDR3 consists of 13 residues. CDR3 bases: TGTGCCAGCAGTCCCTCCCGGAGCTATGGCTACACCTTC. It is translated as CASSPSRSYGYTF.

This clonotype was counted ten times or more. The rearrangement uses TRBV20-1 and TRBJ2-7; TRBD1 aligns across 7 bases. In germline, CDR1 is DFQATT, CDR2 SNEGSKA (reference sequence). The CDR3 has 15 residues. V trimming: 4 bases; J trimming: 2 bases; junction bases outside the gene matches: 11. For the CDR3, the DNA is TGCAGTGCTAAGGATTTACAGGGGACGCCCTACGAGCAGTACTTC. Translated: CSAKDLQGTPYEQYF.

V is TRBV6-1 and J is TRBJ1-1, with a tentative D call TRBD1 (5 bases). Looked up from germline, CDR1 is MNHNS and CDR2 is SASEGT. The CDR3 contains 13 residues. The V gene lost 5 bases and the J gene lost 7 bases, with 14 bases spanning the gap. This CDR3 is CASSLTGPNEAFF. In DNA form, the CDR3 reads TGTGCCAGCAGTCTCACAGGACCAAATGAAGCTTTCTTT.

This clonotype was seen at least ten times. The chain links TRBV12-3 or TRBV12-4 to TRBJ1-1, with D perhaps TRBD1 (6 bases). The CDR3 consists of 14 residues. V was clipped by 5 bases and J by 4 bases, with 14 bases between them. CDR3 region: CASSTDRLGTEAFF. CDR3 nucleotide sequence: TGTGCCAGCAGTACAGACAGGTTAGGCACTGAAGCTTTCTTT.

CDR3 sequence (DNA): TGTGCCAGCAGCTTAGCGTTACGAATGAACACTGAAGCTTTCTTT. Its protein is CASSLALRMNTEAFF. V is TRBV7-8 and J is TRBJ1-1, with no clear D. The length of the CDR3 is 15 residues. Germline V CDR1 and CDR2: SGHVS, FQNEAQ. Trimming removed 0 bases from V and 0 bases from J, with 8 bases in between. The whole variable domain, filled in from reference TRBV7-8 and TRBJ1-1, reads GAGVSQSPRYKVAKRGQDVALRCDPISGHVSLFWYQQALGQGPEFLTYFQNEAQLDKSGLPSDRFFAERPEGSVSTLKIQRTQQEDSAVYLCASSLALRMNTEAFFGQGTRLTVV.

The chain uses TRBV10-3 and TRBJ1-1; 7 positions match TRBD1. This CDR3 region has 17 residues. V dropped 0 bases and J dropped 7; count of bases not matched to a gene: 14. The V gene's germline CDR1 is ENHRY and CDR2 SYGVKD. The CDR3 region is CAISESRQGATQVEAFF. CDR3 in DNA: TGTGCCATCAGTGAGTCCCGACAGGGAGCAACCCAGGTTGAAGCTTTCTTT.

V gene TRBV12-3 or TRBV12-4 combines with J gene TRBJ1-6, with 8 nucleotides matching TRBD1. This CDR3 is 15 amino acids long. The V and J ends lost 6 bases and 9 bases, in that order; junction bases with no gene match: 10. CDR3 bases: TGTGCCAGCAGACGGACAGGGCTTTTAGGTTCACCCCTCCACTTT. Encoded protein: CASRRTGLLGSPLHF.

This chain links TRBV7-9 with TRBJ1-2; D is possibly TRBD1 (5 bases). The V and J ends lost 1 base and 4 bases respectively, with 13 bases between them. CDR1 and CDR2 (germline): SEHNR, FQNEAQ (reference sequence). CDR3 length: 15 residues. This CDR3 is CASSLVKGAGYGYTF. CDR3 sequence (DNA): TGTGCCAGCAGCTTAGTAAAAGGGGCAGGCTATGGCTACACCTTC.

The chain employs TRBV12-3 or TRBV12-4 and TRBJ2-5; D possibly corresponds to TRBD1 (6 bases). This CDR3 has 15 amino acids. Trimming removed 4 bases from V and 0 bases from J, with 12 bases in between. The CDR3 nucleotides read TGTGCCAGCAGTTCCCGGACAGAGAACCAAGAGACCCAGTACTTC. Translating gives CASSSRTENQETQYF.

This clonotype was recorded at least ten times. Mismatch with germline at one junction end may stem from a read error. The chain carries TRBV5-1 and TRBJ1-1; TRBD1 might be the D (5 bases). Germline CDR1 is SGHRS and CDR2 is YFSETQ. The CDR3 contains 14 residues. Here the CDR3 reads CASSPLDRNTEAFF. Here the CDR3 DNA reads TGTGCCAGCTCACCACTAGACAGGAACACTGAAGCTTTCTTT.

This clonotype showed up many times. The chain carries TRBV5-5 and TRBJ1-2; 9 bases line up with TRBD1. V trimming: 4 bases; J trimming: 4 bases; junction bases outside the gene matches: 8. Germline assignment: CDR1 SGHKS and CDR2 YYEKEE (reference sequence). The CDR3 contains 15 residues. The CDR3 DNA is TGTGCCAGCAGCGGCCGGGACAGGGCCCTCTATGGCTACACCTTC. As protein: CASSGRDRALYGYTF. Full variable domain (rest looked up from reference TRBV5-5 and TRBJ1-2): DAGVTQSPTHLIKTRGQQVTLRCSPISGHKSVSWYQQVLGQGPQFIFQYYEKEERGRGNFPDRFSARQFPNYSSELNVNALLLGDSALYLCASSGRDRALYGYTFGSGTRLTVV.

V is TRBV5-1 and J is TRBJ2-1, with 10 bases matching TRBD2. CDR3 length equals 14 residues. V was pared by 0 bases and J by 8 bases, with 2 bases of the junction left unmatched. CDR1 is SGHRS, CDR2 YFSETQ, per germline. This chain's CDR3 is CASSLVTSGDEQFF. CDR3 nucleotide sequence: TGCGCCAGCAGCTTGGTAACTAGCGGGGATGAGCAGTTCTTC.

The CDR3 is CATSREGRRNTEAFF. In nucleotides, the CDR3 is TGTGCCACCAGCAGAGAGGGCAGAAGGAACACTGAAGCTTTCTTT. The V call is TRBV15, the J call TRBJ1-1, with D unresolved. Trimming took off 0 bases at V and 1 base at J, with 9 bases between the two ends. The CDR3 runs 15 residues. Germline-derived CDR1 and CDR2 are LNHNV and YYDKDF (reference sequence).

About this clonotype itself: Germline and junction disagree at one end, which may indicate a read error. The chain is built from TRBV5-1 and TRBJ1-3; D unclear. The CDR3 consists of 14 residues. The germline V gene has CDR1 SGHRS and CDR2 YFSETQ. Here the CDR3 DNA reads TGTGCCAGCAGCCCAATTTTCCCTGGAAACACCATATATTTT. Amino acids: CASSPIFPGNTIYF. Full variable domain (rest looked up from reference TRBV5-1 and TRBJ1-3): KAGVTQTPRYLIKTRGQQVTLSCSPISGHRSVSWYQQTPGQGLQFLFEYFSETQRNKGNFPGRFSGRQFSNSRSEMNVSTLELGDSALYLCASSPIFPGNTIYFGEGSWLTVV.

CDR3 region: CASNPGGGTTDTQYF. For the CDR3, the DNA is TGTGCCAGCAACCCGGGGGGGGGGACGACAGATACGCAGTATTTT. The V call is TRBV11-2, the J call TRBJ2-3, with TRBD2 identical over 8 bases. CDR1 SGHAT and CDR2 FQNNGV come from the germline V gene. After removal of 7 bases from V and 3 bases from J, the junction contained 9 bases not matched to a gene. The CDR3 is 15 residues long.

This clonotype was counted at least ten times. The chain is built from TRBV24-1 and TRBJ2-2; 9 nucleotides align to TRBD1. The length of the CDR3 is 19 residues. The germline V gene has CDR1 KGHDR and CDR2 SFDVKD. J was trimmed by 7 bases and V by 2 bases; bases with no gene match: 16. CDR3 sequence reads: CATSDSPGQGRGTGGELFF. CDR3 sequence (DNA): TGTGCCACCAGTGATTCCCCGGGACAGGGCCGGGGTACTGGCGGGGAGCTGTTTTTT.

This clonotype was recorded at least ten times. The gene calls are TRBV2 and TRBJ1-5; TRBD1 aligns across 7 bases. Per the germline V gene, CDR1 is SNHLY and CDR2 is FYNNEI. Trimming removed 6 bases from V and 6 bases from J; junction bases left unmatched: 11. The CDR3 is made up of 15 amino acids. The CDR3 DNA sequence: TGTGCCAGCAGAGGTCAGGGGGGCGTACTTCAGCCCCAGCATTTT. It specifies CASRGQGGVLQPQHF. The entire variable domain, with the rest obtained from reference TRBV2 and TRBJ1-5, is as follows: EPEVTQTPSHQVTQMGQEVILRCVPISNHLYFYWYRQILGQKVEFLVSFYNNEISEKSEIFDDQFSVERPDGSNFTLKIRSTKLEDSAMYFCASRGQGGVLQPQHFGDGTRLSIL.

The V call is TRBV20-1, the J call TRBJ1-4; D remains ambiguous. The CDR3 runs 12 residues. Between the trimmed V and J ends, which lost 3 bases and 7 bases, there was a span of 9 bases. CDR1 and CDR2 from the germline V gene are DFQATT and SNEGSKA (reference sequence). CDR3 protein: CSASLAREKLFF. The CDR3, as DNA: TGCAGTGCTAGTTTAGCCCGTGAAAAACTGTTTTTT.

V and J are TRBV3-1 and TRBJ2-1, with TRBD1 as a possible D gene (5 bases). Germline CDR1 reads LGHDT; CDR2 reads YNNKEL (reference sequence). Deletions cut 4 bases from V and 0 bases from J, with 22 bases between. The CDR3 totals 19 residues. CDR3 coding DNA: TGTGCCAGCAGCCTCTTAGAATCCCAACCAGGGCCCTCCTACAATGAGCAGTTCTTC. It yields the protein CASSLLESQPGPSYNEQFF.

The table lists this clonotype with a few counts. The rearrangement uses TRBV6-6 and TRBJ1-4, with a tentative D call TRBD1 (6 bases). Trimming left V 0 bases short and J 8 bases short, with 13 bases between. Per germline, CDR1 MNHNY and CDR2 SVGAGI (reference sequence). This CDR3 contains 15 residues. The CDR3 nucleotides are TGTGCCAGCAGTTACTCCCCAGGGGAGGGCGAAAAACTGTTTTTT. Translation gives CASSYSPGEGEKLFF.

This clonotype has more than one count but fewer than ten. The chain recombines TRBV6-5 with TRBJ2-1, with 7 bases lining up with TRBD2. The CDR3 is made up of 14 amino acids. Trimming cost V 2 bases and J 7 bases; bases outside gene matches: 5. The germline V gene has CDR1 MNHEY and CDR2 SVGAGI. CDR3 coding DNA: TGTGCCAGCAGTTACGGTCTAGCGGAGAATGAGCAGTTCTTC. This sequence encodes CASSYGLAENEQFF.

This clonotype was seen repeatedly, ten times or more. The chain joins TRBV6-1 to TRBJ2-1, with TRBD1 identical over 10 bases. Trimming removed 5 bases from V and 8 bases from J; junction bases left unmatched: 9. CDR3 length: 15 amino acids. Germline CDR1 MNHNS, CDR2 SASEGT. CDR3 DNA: TGTGCCAGCAGTCAACCGGGACAGGGGTGGGATGAGCAGTTCTTC. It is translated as CASSQPGQGWDEQFF.

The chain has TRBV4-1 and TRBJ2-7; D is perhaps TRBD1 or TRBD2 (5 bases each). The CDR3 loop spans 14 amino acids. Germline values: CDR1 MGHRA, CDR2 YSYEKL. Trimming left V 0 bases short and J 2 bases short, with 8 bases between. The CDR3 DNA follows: TGCGCCAGCAGCCAAGAGGGGGATCCCTACGAGCAGTACTTC. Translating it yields CASSQEGDPYEQYF.